This is a list of T cell receptor beta chains from one sample in a study of cytomegalovirus exposure and HLA in healthy donors. The repertoire was sequenced with immunoSEQ multiplex PCR; TCRdb's copy has only in-frame clones and lacks some. Altogether roughly 120,000 clones are present, 82% being singletons, with the ten largest covering 2% to 3%. Sequencing used PBMCs. These receptors all stem from a young woman in good health and CMV-seronegative. The CDR3 runs from the conserved cysteine through the conserved F or W. The order of the fields is V gene, clone size, D gene, CDR3 length, J gene, CDR3 DNA, CDR3 protein. The D gene is left open where the match is weak. The size field is filled for only some rows; it gives once, few, many or a size class.

>TRBV11-2|-|-|15|TRBJ2-1
TGTGCCAGCAGCTTGGAACGGAGCTCCTACAATGAGCAGTTCTTC
CASSLERSSYNEQFF
>TRBV7-9|-|TRBD1|13|TRBJ1-2
TGTGCCAGCAGCTCAGGGGGCGCGCGGGGCTACACCTTC
CASSSGGARGYTF
>TRBV10-3|-|-|11|TRBJ2-7
TGTGCCATCAAAGGGGCTGGCGAGCAGTACTTC
CAIKGAGEQYF
>TRBV25-1|-|-|16|TRBJ1-3
TGTGCCAGCAGTGATTCGCCCGGGAGCTCTGGAAACACCATATATTTT
CASSDSPGSSGNTIYF
>TRBV2|-|-|14|TRBJ2-3
TGTGCCAGCAGTGAAGCGCTTGCAGGGAATACGCAGTATTTT
CASSEALAGNTQYF
>TRBV7-9|-|TRBD1|14|TRBJ1-1
TGTGCCAGCAGCCCCAGGGGGGAGAACACTGAAGCTTTCTTT
CASSPRGENTEAFF
>TRBV27|-|TRBD1|18|TRBJ1-5
TGTGCCAGCAGTTTATCTGGGGACAGGTCCTTTTCTAATCAGCCCCAGCATTTT
CASSLSGDRSFSNQPQHF
>TRBV2|-|TRBD1|14|TRBJ1-5
TGTGCCAGCAGTGGTGGGACAGGGAATCAGCCCCAGCATTTT
CASSGGTGNQPQHF
>TRBV2|-|TRBD2|15|TRBJ2-3
TGTGCCAGCAGTGAGGCGGGGGGGCCCCCAGATACGCAGTATTTT
CASSEAGGPPDTQYF
>TRBV21-1|-|-|12|TRBJ1-1
TGTGCCAGCACCGGACAGGAGACTGAAGCTTTCTTT
CASTGQETEAFF
>TRBV6-6|few|-|16|TRBJ1-3
TGTGCCAGCAGTTCCGGGACACCCTTCTCTGGAAACACCATATATTTT
CASSSGTPFSGNTIYF
>TRBV6-5|-|TRBD1|15|TRBJ1-1
TGTGCCAGCAGCTACGGTACAGGGGTCATCACTGAAGCTTTCTTT
CASSYGTGVITEAFF
>TRBV12-5|-|-|15|TRBJ2-3
TGTGCTAGTGGCTTGGACAGCTGGGGCACAGATACGCAGTATTTT
CASGLDSWGTDTQYF
>TRBV2|-|-|16|TRBJ2-3
TGTGCCAGCAGTGCTCGAGGAGCGGATAACACAGATACGCAGTATTTT
CASSARGADNTDTQYF
>TRBV29-1|-|-|15|TRBJ2-5
TGCAGCGTTGGATTATTAGCGAGAGAGTCGGAGACCCAGTACTTC
CSVGLLARESETQYF
>TRBV9|-|-|13|TRBJ1-1
TGTGCCAGCAGCCTGACAGTGAACACTGAAGCTTTCTTT
CASSLTVNTEAFF
>TRBV6-1|once|TRBD2|15|TRBJ2-3
TGTGCCAGCAGTGAGCGGGCTAGCGGGGTAGATACGCAGTATTTT
CASSERASGVDTQYF
>TRBV9|-|TRBD1|15|TRBJ1-5
TGTGCCAGCAGCGTAGCGGGGACAGACAATCAGCCCCAGCATTTT
CASSVAGTDNQPQHF
>TRBV29-1|-|-|13|TRBJ1-1
TGCAGCGTTGAAAGAGGGGGAGATTCTGAAGCTTTCTTT
CSVERGGDSEAFF
>TRBV6-1|-|-|14|TRBJ1-1
TGTGCCAGCAGTCCACATGCAGAGAACACTGAAGCTTTCTTT
CASSPHAENTEAFF
>TRBV5-1|-|-|15|TRBJ1-1
TGCGCCAGCAGCTTTACCCTACAGGAGAACACTGAAGCTTTCTTT
CASSFTLQENTEAFF
>TRBV4-1|-|-|18|TRBJ2-7
TGCGCCAGCAGCCTTAGAACCGCCGGGAGTCGGTCCACGTACGAGCAGTACTTC
CASSLRTAGSRSTYEQYF
>TRBV19|-|-|14|TRBJ1-2
TGTGCCAGTAGTAGGGCAGGGGAAGACTATGGCTACACCTTC
CASSRAGEDYGYTF
>TRBV30|-|-|13|TRBJ1-4
TGTGCCGAGGTGAAGGGGACTAATGAAAAACTGTTTTTT
CAEVKGTNEKLFF
>TRBV11-3|-|TRBD1|14|TRBJ2-5
TGTGCCAGCAGCAAGGGACAGACTCAAGAGACCCAGTACTTC
CASSKGQTQETQYF
>TRBV19|-|TRBD2|16|TRBJ2-5
TGTGCCAGTAGTATCCGGGGGGTCGAGCCGGGAGAGACCCAGTACTTC
CASSIRGVEPGETQYF
>TRBV11-2|-|TRBD2|18|TRBJ2-1
TGTGCCAGCAGTTCCACCGGGACTAGCGGGGGGATCTACAATGAGCAGTTCTTC
CASSSTGTSGGIYNEQFF
>TRBV2|-|-|13|TRBJ2-5
TGTGCCAGCAGAAAACCCCGGGGAGAGACCCAGTACTTC
CASRKPRGETQYF
>TRBV7-2|-|-|14|TRBJ1-5
TGTGCCAGCAGCTTAGCGGCGGGGAATCAGCCCCAGCATTTT
CASSLAAGNQPQHF
>TRBV6-4|-|-|10|TRBJ2-1
TGTGCCAGCAAGTGGGGGGTGGAGTTCTTC
CASKWGVEFF
>TRBV27|-|TRBD2|15|TRBJ2-3
TGTGCCAGCAGTTCTAGCGGGGGGGCCACAGATACGCAGTATTTT
CASSSSGGATDTQYF
>TRBV28|-|-|14|TRBJ2-2
TGTGCCATTCGGGTGGGGCCTAACACCGGGGAGCTGTTTTTT
CAIRVGPNTGELFF
>TRBV19|-|-|13|TRBJ1-1
TGTGCCAGTAGTATAGATCATGCAGGGTTGGCTTTCTTT
CASSIDHAGLAFF
>TRBV6-1|-|-|15|TRBJ2-1
TGTGCCAGCAGTTTACAGGGGGGGCCCTACAATGAGCAGTTCTTC
CASSLQGGPYNEQFF
>TRBV19|-|-|15|TRBJ1-4
TGTGCCAGTAGTATAGCAGGGGCAACTAATGAAAAACTGTTTTTT
CASSIAGATNEKLFF
>TRBV29-1|-|-|13|TRBJ1-1
TGCAGCGCCCGGGGAGATATGAACACTGAAGCTTTCTTT
CSARGDMNTEAFF
>TRBV27|-|-|14|TRBJ1-2
TGTGCCAGCAGTCCGCGGCCAGGGTCCTATGGCTACACCTTC
CASSPRPGSYGYTF
>TRBV20-1|-|-|11|TRBJ2-1
TGCAGTGGGACAGTGAACAATGAGCAGTTCTTC
CSGTVNNEQFF
>TRBV20-1|few|-|11|TRBJ1-1
TGCAGTGCTCCCTTGAACACTGAAGCTTTCTTT
CSAPLNTEAFF
>TRBV4-2|-|TRBD1|16|TRBJ1-4
TGTGCCAGCAGCCAAGATCTCGGGACAGGTAATGAAAAACTGTTTTTT
CASSQDLGTGNEKLFF
>TRBV6-4|-|-|14|TRBJ1-2
TGTGCCAGCAGCCCAGGGGCCACTGCGTATGGCTACACCTTC
CASSPGATAYGYTF
>TRBV5-5|-|-|13|TRBJ2-5
TGTGCCAGCAGCTTGCCCGGGCAAGAGACCCAGTACTTC
CASSLPGQETQYF
>TRBV11-2|-|TRBD1|17|TRBJ2-1
TGTGCCAGCAGCCTGAACGTGGCGTGGACAGGGAACAATGAGCAGTTCTTC
CASSLNVAWTGNNEQFF
>TRBV19|-|TRBD2|13|TRBJ2-1
TGTGCCAGTATAGCGGGAGATTTCGGTGAGCAGTTCTTC
CASIAGDFGEQFF
>TRBV5-1|-|-|16|TRBJ1-5
TGCGCCAGCAGCTGGGGTGTATCGGGAAACAATCAGCCCCAGCATTTT
CASSWGVSGNNQPQHF